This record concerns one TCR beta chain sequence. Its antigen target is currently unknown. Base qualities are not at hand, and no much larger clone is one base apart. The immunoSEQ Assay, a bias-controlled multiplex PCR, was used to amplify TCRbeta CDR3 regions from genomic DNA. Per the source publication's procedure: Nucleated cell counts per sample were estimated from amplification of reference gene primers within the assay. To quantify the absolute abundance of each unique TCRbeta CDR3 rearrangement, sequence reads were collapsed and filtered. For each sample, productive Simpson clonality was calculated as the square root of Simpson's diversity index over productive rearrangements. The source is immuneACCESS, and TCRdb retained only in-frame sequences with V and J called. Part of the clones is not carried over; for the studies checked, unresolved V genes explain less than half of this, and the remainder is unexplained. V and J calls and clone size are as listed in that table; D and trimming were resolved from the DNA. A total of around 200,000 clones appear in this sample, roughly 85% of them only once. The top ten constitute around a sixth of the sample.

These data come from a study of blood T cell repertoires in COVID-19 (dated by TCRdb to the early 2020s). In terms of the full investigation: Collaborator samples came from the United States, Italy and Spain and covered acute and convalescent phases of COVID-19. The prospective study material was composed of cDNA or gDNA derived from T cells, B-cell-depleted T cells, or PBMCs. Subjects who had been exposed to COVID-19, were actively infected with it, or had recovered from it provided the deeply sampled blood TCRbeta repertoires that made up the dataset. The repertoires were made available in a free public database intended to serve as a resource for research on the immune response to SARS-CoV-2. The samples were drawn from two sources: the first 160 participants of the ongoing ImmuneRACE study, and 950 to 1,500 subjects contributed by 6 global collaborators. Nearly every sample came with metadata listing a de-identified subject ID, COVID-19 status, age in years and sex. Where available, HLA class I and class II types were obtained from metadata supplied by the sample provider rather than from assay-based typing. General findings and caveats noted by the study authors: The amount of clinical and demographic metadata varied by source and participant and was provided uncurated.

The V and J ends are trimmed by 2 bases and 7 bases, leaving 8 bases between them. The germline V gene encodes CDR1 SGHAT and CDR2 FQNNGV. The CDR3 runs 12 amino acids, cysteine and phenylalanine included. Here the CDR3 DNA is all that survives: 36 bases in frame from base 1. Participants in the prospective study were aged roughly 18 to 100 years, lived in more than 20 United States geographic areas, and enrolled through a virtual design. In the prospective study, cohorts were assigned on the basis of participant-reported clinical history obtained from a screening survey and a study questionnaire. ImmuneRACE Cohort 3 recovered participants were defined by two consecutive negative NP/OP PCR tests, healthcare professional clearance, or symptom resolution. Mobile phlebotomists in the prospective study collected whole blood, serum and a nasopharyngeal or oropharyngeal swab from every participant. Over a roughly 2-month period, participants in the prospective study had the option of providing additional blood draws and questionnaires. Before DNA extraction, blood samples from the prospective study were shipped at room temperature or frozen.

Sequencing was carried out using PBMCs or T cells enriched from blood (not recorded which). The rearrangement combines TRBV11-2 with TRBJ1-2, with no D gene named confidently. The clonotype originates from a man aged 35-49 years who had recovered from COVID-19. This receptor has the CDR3 CASSLPGGGYTF. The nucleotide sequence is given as TGTGCCAGCAGCTTACCCGGTGGTGGCTACACCTTC.